These 20 T cell receptor beta chains share one sample of origin, sequenced in a study of CD8 T cells in ankylosing spondylitis (dated by TCRdb to 2016 to 2017). Library preparation employed 5' RACE. Sequencing used an Illumina HiSeq 2500. The raw public reads went through TCRdb reprocessing: fastp at Q25, MiXCR clone calling, in-frame beta chains kept. All rows with the same CDR3 protein become a single entry with the most common DNA and genes. This sample holds a few hundred thousand distinct CDR3 sequences; 11% were observed only once. The top ten clonotypes cover about 10% of the sample. What was sequenced was blood, either unsorted or a sorted T cell fraction (not recorded which). These receptors were obtained from a female donor with ankylosing spondylitis or in good health (not recorded which).

In this sample, this clonotype turned up many times. The chain combines TRBV28 with TRBJ2-1, with 8 bases matching TRBD2. The junction had 13 bases not matched to a gene; V was cut back by 6 bases and J by 6 bases. From germline, CDR1 is MDHEN and CDR2 SYDVKM. The CDR3 is 16 amino acids. Here the CDR3 DNA reads TGTGCCAGCAGCCGCATGACTAGCGCGAGTGCCAATGAGCAGTTCTTC. Its translation: CASSRMTSASANEQFF.

V usage is TRBV15 and J usage is TRBJ2-1; 11 nucleotides line up with TRBD2. V dropped 3 bases and J dropped 0; count of bases not matched to a gene: 7. CDR3 length equals 18 residues. The V gene's germline CDR1 is LNHNV and CDR2 YYDKDF (reference sequence). CDR3 residues: CATSRRTSGSSSYNEQFF. In DNA, the CDR3 is TGTGCCACCAGCAGGCGAACTAGCGGGAGTAGCTCCTACAATGAGCAGTTCTTC. The variable domain in full, with the rest retrieved from reference TRBV15 and TRBJ2-1, is DAMVIQNPRYQVTQFGKPVTLSCSQTLNHNVMYWYQQKSSQAPKLLFHYYDKDFNNEADTPDNFQSRRPNTSFCFLDIRSPGLGDTAMYLCATSRRTSGSSSYNEQFFGPGTRLTVL.

This clonotype was picked up many times. The CDR3 is CAISPSGGTDTQYF. Written as DNA, the CDR3 is TGTGCCATCAGTCCTAGCGGGGGCACAGATACGCAGTATTTT. The rearrangement uses TRBV10-3 and TRBJ2-3; TRBD2 matches 9 bases. The CDR3 spans 14 residues. V was clipped by 5 bases and J by 1 base; unmatched bases: 1. CDR1 and CDR2 from the germline V gene are ENHRY and SYGVKD.

This clonotype was seen many times. In DNA form, the CDR3 reads TGCAGTGCTAGGACCAGGGGAGGGTATAACTATGGCTACACCTTC. This sequence encodes CSARTRGGYNYGYTF. The chain uses TRBV20-1 and TRBJ1-2, with D maybe TRBD1 (6 bases). V lost 3 bases to trimming and J lost 1 base, with 15 bases between them. The CDR3 covers 15 residues. The V gene's germline CDR1 is DFQATT and CDR2 SNEGSKA (reference sequence).

There are many counts of this clonotype. This CDR3 is CASSTGTPYEQYF. Here the CDR3 DNA reads TGTGCCAGCAGCACAGGGACACCCTACGAGCAGTACTTC. The V gene is TRBV7-2, the J gene TRBJ2-7; D perhaps matches TRBD1 (6 bases). The CDR3 is 13 residues long. V lost 5 bases and J 2 bases, leaving 10 bases between the germline ends. CDR1 and CDR2 from the germline V gene are SGHTA and FQGNSA.

This clonotype was picked up many times. This chain links TRBV5-5 with TRBJ1-3; TRBD1 might be the D (5 bases). CDR1 is SGHKS and CDR2 is YYEKEE in the germline V gene (reference sequence). V was shortened by 4 bases and J by 4 bases, with 18 bases between the two germline ends. There are 16 residues in the CDR3. CDR3 region: CASSPRGVLLGNTIYF. The CDR3 nucleotides are TGTGCCAGCAGCCCGCGGGGGGTGCTTCTCGGAAACACCATATATTTT. The entire variable domain, with the rest obtained from reference TRBV5-5 and TRBJ1-3, is as follows: DAGVTQSPTHLIKTRGQQVTLRCSPISGHKSVSWYQQVLGQGPQFIFQYYEKEERGRGNFPDRFSARQFPNYSSELNVNALLLGDSALYLCASSPRGVLLGNTIYFGEGSWLTVV.

The V gene is TRBV5-1, the J gene TRBJ2-7; 7 bases are shared with TRBD1. Unmatched junction bases numbered 7, after V lost 4 bases and J lost 3 bases. This CDR3 is built from 14 residues. In germline, CDR1 is SGHRS, CDR2 YFSETQ. The chain's CDR3 is CASSQTGSGYEQYF. CDR3 in DNA: TGCGCCAGCAGCCAGACAGGGTCCGGCTACGAGCAGTACTTC.

This clonotype was seen once. The chain has TRBV6-1 and TRBJ1-5, with 9 bases that match TRBD1. The ends lost 8 bases at V and 4 bases at J; junction bases unmatched: 15. The V gene's germline CDR1 is MNHNS and CDR2 SASEGT. The CDR3 spans 17 residues. The CDR3 spells CASSRIPGQGFNQPQHF. As DNA, the CDR3 is TGTGCCAGCTCCCGTATTCCGGGACAGGGATTTAATCAGCCCCAGCATTTT.

On this clonotype: A read error may produce the germline difference seen at one junction end. The chain combines TRBV3-1 with TRBJ1-2; D is unresolved. The CDR3 contains 17 residues. CDR1 and CDR2 (germline): LGHDT, YNNKEL (reference sequence). The chain's CDR3 is CASTQDLWAAANYGYTF. CDR3 DNA sequence: TGTGCCAGCACCCAAGATCTTTGGGCAGCTGCTAACTATGGCTACACCTTC.

This clonotype appeared a few times. The CDR3 spells CASSLARPPRETQYF. The CDR3 nucleotides are TGTGCCAGCTCACTGGCCCGCCCCCCGAGAGAGACCCAGTACTTC. This chain connects TRBV18 to TRBJ2-5; D is unresolved. CDR3 length equals 15 residues. V was shortened by 4 bases and J by 4 bases, with 16 bases between the two germline ends. CDR1 and CDR2 from the germline V gene are KGHSH and LQKENI.

This clonotype was recorded a few times. The chain uses TRBV9 and TRBJ1-1, with 8 bases fitting TRBD1. Germline assignment: CDR1 SGDLS and CDR2 YYNGEE. This CDR3 has 17 residues. The V and J ends lost 3 bases and 1 base, in that order; junction bases with no gene match: 11. CDR3 protein: CASSAGGVQGANTEAFF. For the CDR3, the DNA is TGTGCCAGCAGCGCGGGGGGCGTCCAGGGGGCGAACACTGAAGCTTTCTTT.

This chain links TRBV16 with TRBJ2-7, with D maybe TRBD2 (6 bases). The CDR3 is 13 residues long. Looked up from germline, CDR1 is KGHSY and CDR2 is FQNENV. Trimming took 4 bases from V and 6 from J, leaving 13 bases between them. This chain's CDR3 is CASSLADPPEQYF. CDR3 DNA: TGTGCCAGCAGCCTAGCGGATCCTCCCGAGCAGTACTTC.

This clonotype was seen at least ten times. CDR3 loop: CASSYSNRGRNQPQHF. The CDR3 DNA is TGTGCCAGCAGTTACTCGAATAGGGGTCGCAATCAGCCCCAGCATTTT. The rearrangement joins TRBV6-5 to TRBJ1-5; tentatively, D is TRBD1 (5 bases). Deletions cut 0 bases from V and 2 bases from J, with 11 bases between. Germline lookup yields CDR1 MNHEY and CDR2 SVGAGI. This CDR3 region has 16 residues.

This sequence joins TRBV18 and TRBJ1-3, with a possible D match to TRBD1 (6 bases). CDR1 and CDR2 from the germline V gene are KGHSH and LQKENI. With 10 bases removed from V and 0 bases from J, the gap between germline ends came to 16 bases. The CDR3 spans 15 residues. The CDR3 region has the DNA TGTGCCACAGCTCTCATGGACAGCTCTGGAAACACCATATATTTT. Translation: CATALMDSSGNTIYF. The full variable domain, its missing parts supplied by reference TRBV18 and TRBJ1-3, is NAGVMQNPRHLVRRRGQEARLRCSPMKGHSHVYWYRQLPEEGLKFMVYLQKENIIDESGMPKERFSAEFPKEGPSILRIQQVVRGDSAAYFCATALMDSSGNTIYFGEGSWLTVV.

The chain employs TRBV5-1 and TRBJ1-2, with D maybe TRBD1 (6 bases). CDR1 and CDR2 from the germline V gene are SGHRS and YFSETQ. This CDR3 is 13 amino acids long. Between the trimmed V and J ends, which lost 4 bases and 6 bases, there was a span of 13 bases. In DNA, the CDR3 is TGCGCCAGCAGCCTGATGGCAGGGGATGGCTACACCTTC. Its translation is CASSLMAGDGYTF.

This clonotype was found many times. The chain recombines TRBV20-1 with TRBJ1-3; D remains ambiguous. This CDR3 comprises 15 residues. Looked up from germline, CDR1 is DFQATT and CDR2 is SNEGSKA (reference sequence). With 3 bases removed from V and 0 bases from J, the gap between germline ends came to 12 bases. Written as DNA, the CDR3 is TGCAGTGCTAGGCTCGGCCCCTCCTCTGGAAACACCATATATTTT. It yields the protein CSARLGPSSGNTIYF.

This clonotype was detected ten times or more. This chain uses TRBV27 with TRBJ2-3; D gene unclear. The CDR3 runs 12 residues. The germline V gene encodes CDR1 MNHEY and CDR2 SMNVEV (reference sequence). V was trimmed by 3 bases and J by 5 bases, leaving 6 bases between them. CDR3 loop: CASSFSVDTQYF. CDR3 coding DNA: TGTGCCAGCAGTTTTTCGGTAGATACGCAGTATTTT.

This clonotype was seen only a few times. This chain joins TRBV7-2 and TRBJ1-2, with 7 bases that match TRBD1. CDR3 length: 13 residues. CDR1 is SGHTA, CDR2 FQGNSA, per germline. V was clipped by 5 bases and J by 3 bases; unmatched bases: 3. The CDR3 sequence is CASSQGGYYGYTF. The CDR3 nucleotides are TGTGCCAGCAGCCAGGGGGGGTACTATGGCTACACCTTC.

This clonotype has a handful of counts. V and J are TRBV5-1 and TRBJ2-3; D uncertain. Germline CDR1 SGHRS, CDR2 YFSETQ. The germline V and J ends were trimmed by 4 bases and 5 bases, with 14 bases remaining between them. The CDR3 has 14 amino acids. The DNA of the CDR3 is TGCGCCAGCAGCCTCATGGAACTCAGAGATACGCAGTATTTT. Protein sequence: CASSLMELRDTQYF.

In this sample, this clonotype turned up a few times. The V call is TRBV5-1, the J call TRBJ2-5, with a tentative D call TRBD1 (5 bases). The germline V and J ends were trimmed by 0 bases and 4 bases, with 13 bases remaining between them. CDR3 length equals 15 residues. CDR1 is SGHRS and CDR2 is YFSETQ in the germline V gene. CDR3 sequence: CASSLVARVRETQYF. Here the CDR3 DNA reads TGCGCCAGCAGCTTGGTTGCCAGGGTAAGAGAGACCCAGTACTTC.